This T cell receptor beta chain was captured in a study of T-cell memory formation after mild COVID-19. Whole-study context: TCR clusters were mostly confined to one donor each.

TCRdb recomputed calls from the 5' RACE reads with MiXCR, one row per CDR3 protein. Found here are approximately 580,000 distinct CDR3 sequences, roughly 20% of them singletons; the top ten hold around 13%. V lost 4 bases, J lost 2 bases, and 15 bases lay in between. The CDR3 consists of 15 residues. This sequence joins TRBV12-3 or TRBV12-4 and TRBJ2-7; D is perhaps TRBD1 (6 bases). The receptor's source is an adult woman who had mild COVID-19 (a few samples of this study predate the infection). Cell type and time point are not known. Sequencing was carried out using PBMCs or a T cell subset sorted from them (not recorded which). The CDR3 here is CASSSRTAATYEQYF. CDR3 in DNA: TGTGCCAGCAGTTCTAGGACAGCGGCTACCTACGAGCAGTACTTC.